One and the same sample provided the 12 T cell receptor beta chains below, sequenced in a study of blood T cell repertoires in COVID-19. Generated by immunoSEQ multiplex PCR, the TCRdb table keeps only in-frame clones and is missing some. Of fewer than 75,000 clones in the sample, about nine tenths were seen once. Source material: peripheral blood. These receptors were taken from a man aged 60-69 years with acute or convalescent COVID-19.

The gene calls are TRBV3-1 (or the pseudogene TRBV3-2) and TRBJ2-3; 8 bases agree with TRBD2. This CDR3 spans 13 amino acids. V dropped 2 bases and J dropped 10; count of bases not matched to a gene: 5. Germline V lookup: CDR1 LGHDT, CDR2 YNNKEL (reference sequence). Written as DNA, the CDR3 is TGTGCCAGCAGCCAACGGGGAGCGGGGGCGCAGTATTTT. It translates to CASSQRGAGAQYF.

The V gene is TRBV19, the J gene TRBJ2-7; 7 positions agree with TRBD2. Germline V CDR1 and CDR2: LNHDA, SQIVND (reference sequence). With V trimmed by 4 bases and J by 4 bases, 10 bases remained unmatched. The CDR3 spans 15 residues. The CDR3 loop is CASSKGGGGTYEQYF. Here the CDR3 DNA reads TGTGCCAGTAGTAAGGGCGGCGGGGGTACGTACGAGCAGTACTTC. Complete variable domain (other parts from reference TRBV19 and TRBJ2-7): DGGITQSPKYLFRKEGQNVTLSCEQNLNHDAMYWYRQDPGQGLRLIYYSQIVNDFQKGDIAEGYSVSREKKESFPLTVTSAQKNPTAFYLCASSKGGGGTYEQYFGPGTRLTVT.

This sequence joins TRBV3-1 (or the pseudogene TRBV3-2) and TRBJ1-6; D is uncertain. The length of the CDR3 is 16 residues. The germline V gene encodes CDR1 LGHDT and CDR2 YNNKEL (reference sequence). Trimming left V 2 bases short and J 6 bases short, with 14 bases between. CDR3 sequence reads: CASSQLTGMGNSPLHF. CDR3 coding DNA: TGTGCCAGCAGCCAACTAACGGGTATGGGTAATTCACCCCTCCACTTT.

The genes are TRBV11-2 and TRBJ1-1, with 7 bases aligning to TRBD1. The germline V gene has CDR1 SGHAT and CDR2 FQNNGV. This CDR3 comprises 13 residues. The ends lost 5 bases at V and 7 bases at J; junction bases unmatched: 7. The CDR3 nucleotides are TGTGCCAGCAGCCCTCGACAGGGTCTTGAAGCTTTCTTT. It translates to CASSPRQGLEAFF. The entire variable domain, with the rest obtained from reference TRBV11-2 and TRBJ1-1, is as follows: EAGVAQSPRYKIIEKRQSVAFWCNPISGHATLYWYQQILGQGPKLLIQFQNNGVVDDSQLPKDRFSAERLKGVDSTLKIQPAKLEDSAVYLCASSPRQGLEAFFGQGTRLTVV.

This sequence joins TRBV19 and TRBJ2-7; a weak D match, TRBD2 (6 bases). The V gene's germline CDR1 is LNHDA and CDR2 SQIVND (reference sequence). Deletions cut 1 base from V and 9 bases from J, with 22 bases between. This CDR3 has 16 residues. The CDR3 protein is CASSIAAEGRFSVQYF. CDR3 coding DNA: TGTGCCAGTAGTATAGCTGCGGAGGGTCGGTTTAGTGTGCAGTACTTC.

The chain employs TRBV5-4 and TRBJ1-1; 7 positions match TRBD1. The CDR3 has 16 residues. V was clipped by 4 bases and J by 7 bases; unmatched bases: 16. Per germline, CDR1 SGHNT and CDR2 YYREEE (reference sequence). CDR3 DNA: TGTGCCAGCAGCGTCGGACAGGACCCCTCGAGAGGTGAAGCTTTCTTT. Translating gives CASSVGQDPSRGEAFF.

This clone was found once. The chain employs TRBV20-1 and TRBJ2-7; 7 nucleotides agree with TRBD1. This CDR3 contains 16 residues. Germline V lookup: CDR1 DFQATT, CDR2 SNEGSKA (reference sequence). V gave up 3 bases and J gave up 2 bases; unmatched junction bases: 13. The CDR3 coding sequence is TGCAGTGCTAGTCCCCCCAGGGGGTCCTTCACCTACGAGCAGTACTTC. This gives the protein CSASPPRGSFTYEQYF.

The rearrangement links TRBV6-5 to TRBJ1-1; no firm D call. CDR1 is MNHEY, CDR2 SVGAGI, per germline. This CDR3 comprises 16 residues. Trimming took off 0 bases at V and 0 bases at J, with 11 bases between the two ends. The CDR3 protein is CASSYSRDTLNTEAFF. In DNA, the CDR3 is TGTGCCAGCAGTTACTCTAGAGACACCCTGAACACTGAAGCTTTCTTT.

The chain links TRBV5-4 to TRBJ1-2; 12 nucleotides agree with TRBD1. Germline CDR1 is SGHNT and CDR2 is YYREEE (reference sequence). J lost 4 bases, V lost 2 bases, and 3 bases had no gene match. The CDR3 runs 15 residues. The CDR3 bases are TGTGCCAGCAGCTTCCGGGACAGGGGGCTCTATGGCTACACCTTC. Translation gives CASSFRDRGLYGYTF.

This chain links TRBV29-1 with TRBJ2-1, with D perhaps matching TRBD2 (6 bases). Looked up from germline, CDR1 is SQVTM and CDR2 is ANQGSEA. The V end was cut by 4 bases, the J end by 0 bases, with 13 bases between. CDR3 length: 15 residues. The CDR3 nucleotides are TGCAGCGTTGCGGGAGAATATAACTCCTACAATGAGCAGTTCTTC. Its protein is CSVAGEYNSYNEQFF.

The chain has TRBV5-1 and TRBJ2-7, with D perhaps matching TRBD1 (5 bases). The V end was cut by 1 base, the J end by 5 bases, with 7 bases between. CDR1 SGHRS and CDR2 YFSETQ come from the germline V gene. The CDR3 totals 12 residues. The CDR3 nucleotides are TGCGCCAGCAGCTTGTCAGGGAACGAGCAGTACTTC. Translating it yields CASSLSGNEQYF.

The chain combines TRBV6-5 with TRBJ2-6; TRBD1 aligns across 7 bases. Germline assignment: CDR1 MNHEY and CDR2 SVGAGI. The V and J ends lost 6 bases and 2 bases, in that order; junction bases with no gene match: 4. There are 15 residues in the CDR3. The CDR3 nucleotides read TGTGCCAGCAGCCAGCAGGGGGCTGGGGCCAACGTCCTGACTTTC. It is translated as CASSQQGAGANVLTF.